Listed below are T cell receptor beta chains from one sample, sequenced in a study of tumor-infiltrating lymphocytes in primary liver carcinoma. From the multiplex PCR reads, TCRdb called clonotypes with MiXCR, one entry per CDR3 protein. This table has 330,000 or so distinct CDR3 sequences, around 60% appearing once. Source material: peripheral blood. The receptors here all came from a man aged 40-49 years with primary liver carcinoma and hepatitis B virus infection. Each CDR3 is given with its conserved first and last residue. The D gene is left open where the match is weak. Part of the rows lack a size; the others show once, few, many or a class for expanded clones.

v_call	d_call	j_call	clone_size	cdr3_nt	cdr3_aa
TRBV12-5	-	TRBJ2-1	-	TGTGCTAGTGGTCGGACGGACCAGGGCCCCTACAATGAGCAGTTCTTC	CASGRTDQGPYNEQFF
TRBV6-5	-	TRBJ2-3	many	TGTGCCAGCAGTTACTCGACCGTAGATACGCAGTATTTT	CASSYSTVDTQYF
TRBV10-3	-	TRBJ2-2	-	TGTGCCACCGGCCCCGAGAACACCGGGGAGCTGTTTTTT	CATGPENTGELFF
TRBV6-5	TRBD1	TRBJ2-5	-	TGTGCCAGCAGCTACGCAGGGGGCAAGGAGACCCAGTACTTC	CASSYAGGKETQYF
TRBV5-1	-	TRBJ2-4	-	TGCGCCAGCAGCTTGGCCCTTTCTAGGAATACCAGAAACATTCAGTACTTC	CASSLALSRNTRNIQYF
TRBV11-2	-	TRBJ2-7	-	TGTGCCGGCAGCTTCATGACAGATCCGGACTACGAACAATACTTC	CAGSFMTDPDYEQYF
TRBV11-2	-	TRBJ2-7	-	TGTGCCAACAGTCGAGGAGGGACACCCTACGATCAGTACTTC	CANSRGGTPYDQYF
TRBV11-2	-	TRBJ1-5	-	TGTGCCAGAAGCTTAGACCAAGGGTACGACAATAAGCCCCAGCATTTT	CARSLDQGYDNKPQHF
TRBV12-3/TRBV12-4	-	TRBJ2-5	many	TGTGCCAGCAGCACCTTCGGGCCGTCGGAGACCCAGTACTTC	CASSTFGPSETQYF
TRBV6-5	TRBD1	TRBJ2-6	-	TGTGCCAGCAATCAGACAGGGGTCCACTCTTGGGCCAACGTCCTGACTTTC	CASNQTGVHSWANVLTF
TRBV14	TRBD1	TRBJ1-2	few	TGTGCCAGCAGCCCAAAACAGGGGATCTGGATTGGTGGCTACACCTTC	CASSPKQGIWIGGYTF
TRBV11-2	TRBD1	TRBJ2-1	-	TGTGCCTGCAGCTGGACGGACAGGAAGGTCTACAATGAGCAATTCTTC	CACSWTDRKVYNEQFF
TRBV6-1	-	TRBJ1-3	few	TGTGCCAGCGTCCTAGACTTTGGAAACACCATATATTTT	CASVLDFGNTIYF
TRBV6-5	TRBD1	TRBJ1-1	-	TGTGCCAGCATCCGACAGGGTTGGACTGAAGCTTTCTTT	CASIRQGWTEAFF
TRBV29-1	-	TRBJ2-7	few	TGCAGCGTTTCCAGGGGTTTATCCTACGAGCAGTACTTC	CSVSRGLSYEQYF
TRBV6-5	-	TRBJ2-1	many	TGTGCCAGCAGTTACTCGGGTCCCCGGGAGCAGTTCTTC	CASSYSGPREQFF
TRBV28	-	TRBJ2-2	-	TGTGCCAGCAGTTTTACCGGGCCTAACACCGGGGAGCTGTTTTTT	CASSFTGPNTGELFF
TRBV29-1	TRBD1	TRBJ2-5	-	TGCTGCGTTACCGAAAGGCAGGGGGCCGTAAATACCCAGTACTTC	CCVTERQGAVNTQYF
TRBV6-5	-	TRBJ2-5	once	TGTGCCAGCAATACAGCCCAAGAGACCCGGTACTTC	CASNTAQETRYF
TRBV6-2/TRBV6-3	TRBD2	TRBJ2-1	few	TGTGCCAGCAGTACCGGGACTAGCGGGAGAGGGGTGGGTGAGCAGTTCTTC	CASSTGTSGRGVGEQFF
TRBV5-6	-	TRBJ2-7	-	TGTGCCAGCAGCTCGTTTTCAGGGGACTCCTACGAGCAGTACTTC	CASSSFSGDSYEQYF
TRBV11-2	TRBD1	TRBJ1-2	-	TGTGCCAGCAGGTTAACATCGTGGCGCGACAGGGGGACGGGTGGCTACACCTTC	CASRLTSWRDRGTGGYTF
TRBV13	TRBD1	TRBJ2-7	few	TGTGCCAGCAGCTTAGAGGGGGACAGGACAACCTCCTACGAGCAGTACTTC	CASSLEGDRTTSYEQYF
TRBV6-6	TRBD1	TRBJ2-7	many	TGTGCCAGCAGTCCATGGGACAGGGTCGAGCAGTACTTC	CASSPWDRVEQYF
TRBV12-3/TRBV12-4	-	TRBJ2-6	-	TGTGCCAGCAGTTTTTCCCCTTTAGGTGGGGCCAACGTCCTGACTTTC	CASSFSPLGGANVLTF
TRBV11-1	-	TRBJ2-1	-	TGTGCCAGCAGCTATAGGGGGGGACGATCCAATGAGCAGTTCTTC	CASSYRGGRSNEQFF
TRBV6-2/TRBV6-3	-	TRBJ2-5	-	TGTGCCAACAGTTCTGCCAGGGGGACCCAGTACTTC	CANSSARGTQYF
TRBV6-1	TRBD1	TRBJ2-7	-	TGTGCCAGCAGTAAGGGACAGGTCGCCCTTATCTACGAGCAGTACTTC	CASSKGQVALIYEQYF
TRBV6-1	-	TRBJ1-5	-	TGTGCCAGCGCTGAGAGGGGCACAGATACGCAGCATTTT	CASAERGTDTQHF
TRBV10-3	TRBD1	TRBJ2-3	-	TGCGTCATCAGGGGGCAGGGCACAGATACGCAGTATTTT	CVIRGQGTDTQYF
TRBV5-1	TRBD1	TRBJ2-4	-	TGCGCCAGCAGAGGACAGGGGGCGAGTAACATTCAGTACTTC	CASRGQGASNIQYF
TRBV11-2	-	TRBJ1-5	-	TGTGCCGGCAGCTTGGTGCCCAGGGTCCAGCCCCAGCATTTT	CAGSLVPRVQPQHF
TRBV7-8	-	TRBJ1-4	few	TGTGCCAGCAGCTTAGAACGGGTGAAGGAAAAACTGTTTTTT	CASSLERVKEKLFF
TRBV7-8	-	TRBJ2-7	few	TGTGCCAGCAGCCCGAGTCCAGGGGCGGCCTTATACGAGCAGTACTTC	CASSPSPGAALYEQYF
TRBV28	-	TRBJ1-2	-	TGTGCCAGCAGTACGGGCCTCTATGGCTACACCTTC	CASSTGLYGYTF
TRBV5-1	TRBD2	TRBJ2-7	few	TGCGCCAGCAGCCAAACTAGCGGGAGTTACTACGAGCAGTACTTC	CASSQTSGSYYEQYF
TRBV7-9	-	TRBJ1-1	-	TGTGCCAGCAGCCCCTCTGGGCGGACTGAAGCTTTCTTT	CASSPSGRTEAFF